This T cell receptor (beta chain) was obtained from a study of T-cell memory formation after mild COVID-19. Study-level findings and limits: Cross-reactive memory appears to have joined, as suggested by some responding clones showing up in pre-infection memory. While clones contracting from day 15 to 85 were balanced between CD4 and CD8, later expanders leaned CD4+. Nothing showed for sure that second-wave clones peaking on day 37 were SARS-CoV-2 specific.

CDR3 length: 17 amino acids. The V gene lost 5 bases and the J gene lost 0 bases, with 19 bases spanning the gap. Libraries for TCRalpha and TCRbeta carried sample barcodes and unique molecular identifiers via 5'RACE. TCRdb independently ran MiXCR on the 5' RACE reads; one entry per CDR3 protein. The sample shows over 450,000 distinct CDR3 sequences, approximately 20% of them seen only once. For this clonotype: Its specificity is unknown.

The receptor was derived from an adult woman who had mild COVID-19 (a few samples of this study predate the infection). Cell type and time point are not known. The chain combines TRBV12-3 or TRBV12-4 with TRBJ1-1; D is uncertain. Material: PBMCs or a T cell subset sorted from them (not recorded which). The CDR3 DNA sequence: TGTGCCAGCAGTCAACGGAACGCGGTGGTACTGAACACTGAAGCTTTCTTT. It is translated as CASSQRNAVVLNTEAFF.